This passage covers 3 T cell receptor beta chains from one sample sequenced in a study of blood T cell repertoires in COVID-19. Using immunoSEQ multiplex PCR, the repertoire was profiled, and TCRdb retains in-frame clones only, with some absent. The sample shows 150,000 to 200,000 clones, approximately 91% of them seen only once. Source material: peripheral blood. These receptors were collected from a man between 65 and 80 years old with active or convalescent COVID-19.

This sequence joins TRBV30 and TRBJ2-2, with D unresolved. V lost 0 bases to trimming and J lost 9 bases, with 14 bases between them. The CDR3 runs 14 residues. In germline, CDR1 is GTSNPN, CDR2 SVGIG (reference sequence). CDR3 sequence reads: CAWSVGVVSRELFF. CDR3 DNA sequence: TGTGCCTGGAGTGTTGGAGTTGTCAGCCGGGAGCTGTTTTTT.

The V call is TRBV18, the J call TRBJ2-7, with 8 bases aligning to TRBD2. J gave up 4 bases and V 2 bases, and 1 base lay outside the gene matches. Germline V gene lookup returns CDR1 KGHSH and CDR2 LQKENI. CDR3 length equals 13 residues. CDR3: CASSPTSGYEQYF. CDR3 nucleotides: TGTGCCAGCTCACCAACTAGCGGTTACGAGCAGTACTTC.

With respect to this clone: Other nucleotide sequences from this sample produce the same CDR3. The chain links TRBV19 to TRBJ2-7, with D perhaps TRBD2 (7 bases). CDR1 and CDR2 (germline): LNHDA, SQIVND (reference sequence). With 6 bases removed from V and 7 bases from J, the gap between germline ends came to 16 bases. This CDR3 has 13 residues. The DNA for the CDR3 is TGTGCCAGTAGCCGGGGGGCGGGCCGTGAGCAGTACTTC. Its translation is CASSRGAGREQYF.